This TCR beta chain originates from a study of blood T cell repertoires in COVID-19. Study background: The cDNA or gDNA used as material had been derived from T cells, B-cell-depleted T cells, or PBMCs.

The CDR3 loop spans 13 amino acids. Germline V lookup: CDR1 MNHNY, CDR2 SVGAGI (reference sequence). J was trimmed by 5 bases and V by 4 bases; bases with no gene match: 3. Measured with immunoSEQ multiplex PCR; TCRdb has only the in-frame clones, and not every one. Counted here are some 450,000 clones, 88% occurring once; the ten biggest clones make up 10% to 15%. This clone was seen just once. Sequenced sample: peripheral blood. The chain couples TRBV6-6 to TRBJ1-1, with 8 positions matching TRBD1. This TCR was recovered from a woman in her forties or fifties with COVID-19, enrolled during active disease. CDR3 nucleotides: TGTGCCAGCAGTTTCAACAGGGGGACTGAAGCTTTCTTT. This encodes CASSFNRGTEAFF.